This TCR beta chain was captured by sequencing in a study of cytomegalovirus exposure and HLA in healthy donors. Study-level background: Among the approximately 400 genotyped donors, 81% were placed in the Caucasian-associated ancestry cluster. Findings of the study overall: Most TCR beta V segments were productive about 90% or about 30% of the time in an earlier analysis. A later analysis found most CMV-associated TCR beta chains apparently HLA-restricted.

As regards this clone: No antigen is known for it.

CDR1 and CDR2 from the germline V gene are LNHDA and SQIVND (reference sequence). Trimming at V came to 4 bases and at J to 3 bases, leaving 12 bases not matched to a gene. The CDR3 contains 18 residues. Primers for the PCR totalled 60 Vbeta and 13 Jbeta. Some clones are missing from TCRdb's copy, which holds only in-frame ones; the method was immunoSEQ multiplex PCR. The data contain about 120,000 clones, 82% of them seen just once; the ten biggest clones take up 2.5%. The sample was PBMCs. This rearrangement joins TRBV19 to TRBJ2-6, with 7 bases lining up with TRBD1. The TCR comes from a young woman in good health and CMV-seronegative. CDR3 coding DNA: TGTGCCAGTAGTACTGAGACAGGGATACTAGATGGGGCCAACGTCCTGACTTTC. Protein sequence: CASSTETGILDGANVLTF.